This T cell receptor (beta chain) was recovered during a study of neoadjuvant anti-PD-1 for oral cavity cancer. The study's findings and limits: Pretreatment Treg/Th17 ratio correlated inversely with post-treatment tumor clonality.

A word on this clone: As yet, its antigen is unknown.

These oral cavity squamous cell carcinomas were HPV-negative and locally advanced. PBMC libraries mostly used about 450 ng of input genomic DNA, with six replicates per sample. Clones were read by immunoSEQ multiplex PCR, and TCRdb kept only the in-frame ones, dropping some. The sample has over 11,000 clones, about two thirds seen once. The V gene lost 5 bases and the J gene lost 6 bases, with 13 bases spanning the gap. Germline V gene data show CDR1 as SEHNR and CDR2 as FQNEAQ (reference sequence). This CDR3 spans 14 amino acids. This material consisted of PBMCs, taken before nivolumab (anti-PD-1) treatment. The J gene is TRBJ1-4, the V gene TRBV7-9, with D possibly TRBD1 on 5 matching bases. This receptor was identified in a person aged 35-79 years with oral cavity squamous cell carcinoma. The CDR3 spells CASSPGTVYEKLFF. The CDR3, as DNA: TGTGCCAGCAGCCCCGGGACGGTCTATGAAAAACTGTTTTTT.